Presented here are 27 T cell receptor beta chains from one specimen sequenced in a study of blood T cell repertoires in COVID-19. Repertoires were generated with immunoSEQ multiplex PCR, while TCRdb's copy carries only in-frame clones and drops some. The profile shows 250,000 to 300,000 clones, almost 90% of them singletons. Sequenced input: peripheral blood. The source of these receptors is a woman younger than 45 with COVID-19, enrolled during active disease.

V is TRBV28 and J is TRBJ1-2, with TRBD1 identical over 8 bases. CDR1 MDHEN and CDR2 SYDVKM come from the germline V gene. This CDR3 has 16 residues. The trim removed 2 bases at V and 1 base at J, leaving 6 bases unmatched. CDR3 DNA: TGTGCCAGCAGTTTAAGGACAGGGCGAATTAACTATGGCTACACCTTC. This encodes CASSLRTGRINYGYTF.

The V gene is TRBV4-2, the J gene TRBJ2-7; 15 bases agree with TRBD2. The CDR3 extends over 16 amino acids. V lost 4 bases, J lost 2 bases, and 3 bases stayed unmatched. Germline CDR1 reads LGHNA; CDR2 reads YNFKEQ. This CDR3 is CASSPGTSGRTYEQYF. The CDR3, as DNA: TGTGCCAGCAGCCCGGGGACTAGCGGGAGGACCTACGAGCAGTACTTC.

The chain is built from TRBV6-5 and TRBJ1-1; no firm D call. This CDR3 has 14 residues. V lost 7 bases and J 1 base, leaving 13 bases between the germline ends. CDR1 is MNHEY and CDR2 is SVGAGI in the germline V gene. In DNA, the CDR3 is TGTGCCAGCACCCGTAGCCCGGAGAACACTGAAGCTTTCTTT. It codes for CASTRSPENTEAFF.

This clone appeared once. The chain uses TRBV28 and TRBJ1-1; tentatively, D is TRBD1 (5 bases). Germline CDR1 reads MDHEN; CDR2 reads SYDVKM. The CDR3 length is 14 residues. Trimming removed 1 base from V and 4 bases from J, with 10 bases in between. The CDR3 nucleotides read TGTGCCAGCAGTTTATACAGGCCCTCCACTGAAGCTTTCTTT. Its translation is CASSLYRPSTEAFF.

This chain connects TRBV6-1 to TRBJ1-2, with 11 positions matching TRBD1. CDR1 and CDR2 (germline): MNHNS, SASEGT. The length of the CDR3 is 16 residues. The ends lost 3 bases at V and 4 bases at J; junction bases unmatched: 7. The CDR3 region has the DNA TGTGCCAGCAGTGAGGGTGGGACAGGGGGGTCCTATGGCTACACCTTC. Translating it yields CASSEGGTGGSYGYTF.

CDR3 DNA: TGTGCCAGCCTGCTAGCGGTTAAGGGGTATGAGCAGTTCTTC. It codes for CASLLAVKGYEQFF. V is TRBV2 and J is TRBJ2-1, with 7 positions matching TRBD2. The V segment lost 8 bases and the J segment 8 bases; nucleotides outside the gene matches: 12. Per germline, CDR1 SNHLY and CDR2 FYNNEI. This CDR3 is built from 14 residues.

V usage is TRBV11-2 and J usage is TRBJ1-4; D is uncertain. Germline V lookup: CDR1 SGHAT, CDR2 FQNNGV. Trimming stripped 0 bases from V and 8 bases from J, with 13 bases between. This CDR3 is 15 amino acids long. CDR3 sequence: CASSLDGRQSEKLFF. CDR3 in DNA: TGTGCCAGCAGCTTAGATGGGCGTCAGAGCGAAAAACTGTTTTTT.

This chain connects TRBV11-2 to TRBJ2-7; maybe TRBD2 (6 bases). CDR1 is SGHAT, CDR2 FQNNGV, per germline. The CDR3 is 14 residues long. The V and J ends lost 2 bases and 0 bases respectively, with 8 bases between them. The CDR3 here is CASSLTSRSYEQYF. In nucleotides, the CDR3 is TGTGCCAGCAGCTTAACTAGCCGCTCCTACGAGCAGTACTTC.

The rearrangement uses TRBV29-1 and TRBJ1-3; 11 bases map to TRBD1. In germline, CDR1 is SQVTM, CDR2 ANQGSEA. The CDR3 spans 15 residues. V lost 6 bases to trimming and J lost 0 bases; unmatched junction nucleotides: 4. The CDR3 protein is CSVGQGVTSGNTIYF. The CDR3 nucleotides are TGCAGCGTGGGACAGGGGGTCACCTCTGGAAACACCATATATTTT.

The sample holds a few counts of this clone. The V gene is TRBV24-1, the J gene TRBJ2-1; possibly TRBD1 for D (5 bases). Germline loops: CDR1 KGHDR, CDR2 SFDVKD. V gave up 5 bases and J gave up 10 bases, with 17 bases separating them. This CDR3 region has 14 residues. The CDR3 nucleotides are TGTGCCACCAGTGGCCCGGCAGGGCTGGAGGAGCAGTTCTTC. It specifies CATSGPAGLEEQFF.

The V gene is TRBV15, the J gene TRBJ2-2; TRBD1 agrees at 8 bases. Losses at the gene ends were 2 bases for V and 6 bases for J; bases not matched to a gene: 2. The CDR3 runs to 14 residues. Looked up from germline, CDR1 is LNHNV and CDR2 is YYDKDF (reference sequence). CDR3 loop: CATSRIQGAGELFF. CDR3 bases: TGTGCCACCAGCAGAATACAGGGGGCCGGGGAGCTGTTTTTT.

This clone was counted once. The genes are TRBV10-1 and TRBJ1-5; the D is unclear. This CDR3 contains 14 residues. V dropped 8 bases and J dropped 1 base, with 12 bases sitting between them. The germline V gene encodes CDR1 WNHNN and CDR2 SYGVQD (reference sequence). The CDR3 reads CASGLVKSNQPQHF. CDR3 coding DNA: TGCGCCAGCGGACTAGTGAAAAGCAATCAGCCCCAGCATTTT.

This clone showed up just a few times. This chain links TRBV4-2 with TRBJ2-1; D may be TRBD2 (7 bases). The CDR3 runs to 17 residues. The germline CDR1 and CDR2 sequences are LGHNA and YNFKEQ. V was trimmed by 2 bases and J by 2 bases, leaving 16 bases between them. The CDR3 DNA reads TGTGCCAGCAGCCAAAACGGGGGGCTAGCGGCCTACAATGAGCAGTTCTTC. Translation gives CASSQNGGLAAYNEQFF.

The rearrangement uses TRBV5-1 and TRBJ2-6; 8 bases are shared with TRBD2. The junction had 12 bases not matched to a gene; V was cut back by 4 bases and J by 0 bases. The CDR3 extends over 19 amino acids. The germline V gene encodes CDR1 SGHRS and CDR2 YFSETQ. The chain's CDR3 is CASSPGISGTLSGANVLTF. DNA for the CDR3: TGCGCCAGCAGCCCCGGGATTAGCGGGACCCTCTCTGGGGCCAACGTCCTGACTTTC.

The chain links TRBV15 to TRBJ1-5, with D maybe TRBD1 (5 bases). Trimming removed 3 bases at V and 2 bases at J, with 8 bases between. The CDR3 runs 14 residues. The germline V gene has CDR1 LNHNV and CDR2 YYDKDF (reference sequence). The CDR3 region is CATSRPGGNQPQHF. In DNA, the CDR3 is TGTGCCACCAGCAGGCCGGGGGGCAATCAGCCCCAGCATTTT.

The chain carries TRBV4-3 and TRBJ2-7; 7 bases align to TRBD2. Looked up from germline, CDR1 is LGHNA and CDR2 is YSLEER. The V gene end was trimmed by 0 bases and the J gene end by 2 bases; junction bases not matched to a gene: 13. The CDR3 extends over 18 amino acids. CDR3 residues: CASSQDVNPGEGAYEQYF. As DNA, the CDR3 is TGCGCCAGCAGCCAAGACGTAAACCCTGGGGAGGGAGCCTACGAGCAGTACTTC.

The chain uses TRBV4-3 and TRBJ1-1; TRBD1 agrees at 8 bases. Germline CDR1 is LGHNA and CDR2 is YSLEER. Losses at the gene ends were 0 bases for V and 1 base for J; bases not matched to a gene: 7. This CDR3 contains 17 residues. The CDR3 nucleotides read TGCGCCAGCAGCCAAGATCGATGGACAGGGCGGAACACTGAAGCTTTCTTT. This encodes CASSQDRWTGRNTEAFF.

This chain connects TRBV7-2 to TRBJ2-2, with TRBD2 identical over 8 bases. CDR1 and CDR2 from the germline V gene are SGHTA and FQGNSA. The length of the CDR3 is 17 residues. With 2 bases clipped from V and 8 bases from J, the junction kept 13 bases outside the gene matches. CDR3 region: CASSLRSPRAGVGELFF. For the CDR3, the DNA is TGTGCCAGCAGCTTACGATCCCCGAGAGCGGGAGTAGGGGAGCTGTTTTTT. Full variable domain (remainder filled in from reference TRBV7-2 and TRBJ2-2): GAGVSQSPSNKVTEKGKDVELRCDPISGHTALYWYRQSLGQGLEFLIYFQGNSAPDKSGLPSDRFSAERTGGSVSTLTIQRTQQEDSAVYLCASSLRSPRAGVGELFFGEGSRLTVL.

The chain links TRBV7-2 to TRBJ2-2; 9 bases agree with TRBD1. Per germline, CDR1 SGHTA and CDR2 FQGNSA. V was clipped by 5 bases and J by 4 bases; unmatched bases: 14. The CDR3 is 18 residues long. CDR3: CASSPRALGQGFTGELFF. CDR3 coding DNA: TGTGCCAGCAGCCCACGGGCACTAGGACAGGGGTTCACCGGGGAGCTGTTTTTT.

CDR3 protein: CASSVGLQGMRETQYF. The CDR3 region has the DNA TGTGCCAGCAGCGTAGGTCTACAGGGGATGAGAGAGACCCAGTACTTC. The chain couples TRBV9 to TRBJ2-5, with 7 positions matching TRBD1. V gave up 0 bases and J gave up 4 bases; unmatched junction bases: 9. From germline, CDR1 is SGDLS and CDR2 YYNGEE. The CDR3 loop spans 16 amino acids.

The DNA of the CDR3 is TGTGCCAGTAGTATACGGGGAGAAGGCTACACCTTC. Amino acids: CASSIRGEGYTF. The chain employs TRBV19 and TRBJ1-2, with D hard to call. The CDR3 spans 12 residues. Germline V gene sequence: CDR1 LNHDA, CDR2 SQIVND (reference sequence). Between the trimmed V and J ends, which lost 2 bases and 8 bases, there was a span of 9 bases.

This chain joins TRBV11-3 and TRBJ2-6; D possibly corresponds to TRBD2 (5 bases). Per germline, CDR1 SGHNT and CDR2 YENEEA. The CDR3 consists of 12 residues. V lost 5 bases, J lost 15 bases, and 14 bases lay in between. The CDR3 is CASSRGPAALTF. The DNA of the CDR3 is TGTGCCAGCAGCCGAGGGCCTGCGGCCCTGACTTTC.

The chain has TRBV24-1 and TRBJ2-3; no clear D gene. V lost 3 bases and J 0 bases, leaving 6 bases between the germline ends. There are 14 residues in the CDR3. CDR1 is KGHDR, CDR2 SFDVKD, per germline. Here the CDR3 DNA reads TGTGCCACCAGTGATCAGGCTAGCACAGATACGCAGTATTTT. It specifies CATSDQASTDTQYF.

CDR3 sequence reads: CASSPGLAGVELFF. CDR3 bases: TGTGCCAGCAGCCCGGGACTAGCGGGAGTAGAGCTGTTTTTT. The rearrangement uses TRBV7-3 and TRBJ2-2; 14 bases line up with TRBD2. The CDR3 contains 14 residues. Germline lookup yields CDR1 SGHTA and CDR2 FQGTGA. Trimming cost V 5 bases and J 11 bases; bases outside gene matches: 4.

The genes are TRBV5-5 and TRBJ2-1, with 9 bases fitting TRBD1. J gave up 5 bases and V 4 bases, and 7 bases lay outside the gene matches. The length of the CDR3 is 15 residues. CDR1 is SGHKS and CDR2 is YYEKEE in the germline V gene (reference sequence). This CDR3 is CASSRGTGPDNEQFF. The CDR3 DNA sequence: TGTGCCAGCAGCCGAGGGACAGGGCCTGACAATGAGCAGTTCTTC.

A few counts support this clone. The same CDR3 also results from other DNA sequences found in this sample. V is TRBV5-1 and J is TRBJ1-5; possible D gene TRBD1, 5 bases. This CDR3 contains 14 residues. Trimming took 3 bases from V and 7 from J, leaving 14 bases between them. Looked up from germline, CDR1 is SGHRS and CDR2 is YFSETQ. CDR3 residues: CASSSGGEGQPQHF. In DNA, the CDR3 is TGCGCCAGCAGCTCGGGGGGAGAAGGGCAGCCCCAGCATTTT.

This clone was recorded only once. The chain is built from TRBV11-2 and TRBJ2-7; D ambiguous. Trimming took off 0 bases at V and 4 bases at J, with 10 bases between the two ends. Germline V gene lookup returns CDR1 SGHAT and CDR2 FQNNGV. The CDR3 length is 14 residues. The chain's CDR3 is CASSLDLAGYEQYF. The CDR3 coding sequence is TGTGCCAGCAGCTTAGATCTGGCAGGATACGAGCAGTACTTC.